This is a list of T cell receptor beta chains from one sample in a study of siplizumab effects on memory and regulatory T cells. Clones were read by immunoSEQ multiplex PCR, and TCRdb kept only the in-frame ones, dropping some. Found here are approximately 100,000 clones, approximately 91% of them singletons; the top ten hold approximately 2.7%. Sequencing input: CD4+ T cells sorted from blood. All receptors derive from a human donor in good health. Some clones in this sample may be carry-over from other donors' samples. Each CDR3 is given with its conserved first and last residue. D genes are given only for firm matches. A row's size may be missing; if present it is once, few, many or a size class.

clone size	V gene	D gene	J gene	CDR3 protein	CDR3 DNA
-	TRBV2	TRBD2	TRBJ2-5	CASSERAGGMLRQYF	TGTGCCAGCAGTGAACGGGCGGGAGGGATGTTACGGCAGTACTTC
few	TRBV4-1	TRBD2	TRBJ2-3	CASSHPGLAGADTQYF	TGCGCCAGCAGCCATCCGGGACTAGCGGGAGCTGATACGCAGTATTTT
-	TRBV27	TRBD1	TRBJ1-1	CASSARGAGYTEAFF	TGTGCCAGCAGTGCCAGGGGGGCCGGCTACACTGAAGCTTTCTTT
once	TRBV7-3	-	TRBJ2-1	CASSLEGRYNEQFF	TGTGCCAGCAGCCTTGAGGGGCGTTACAATGAGCAGTTCTTC
-	TRBV15	-	TRBJ2-3	CATKRGEDTQYF	TGTGCCACCAAAAGGGGCGAGGATACGCAGTATTTT
-	TRBV27	-	TRBJ1-5	CASSSPGGGNQPQHF	TGTGCCAGCAGTTCCCCCGGAGGGGGGAATCAGCCCCAGCATTTT
-	TRBV9	TRBD2	TRBJ2-5	CASSAGLAGGILQETQYF	TGTGCCAGCAGCGCGGGACTAGCGGGAGGGATTTTACAAGAGACCCAGTACTTC
-	TRBV19	-	TRBJ2-6	CASSPPLGGSGANVLTF	TGTGCCAGTAGCCCCCCATTAGGGGGGAGCGGGGCCAACGTCCTGACTTTC
-	TRBV28	-	TRBJ1-2	CASRTAGGGYGYTF	TGTGCCAGTCGGACGGCCGGGGGCGGCTATGGCTACACCTTC
-	TRBV30	TRBD2	TRBJ2-2	CAWRKLAGGDGELFF	TGTGCCTGGAGGAAACTAGCGGGAGGGGACGGGGAGCTGTTTTTT
-	TRBV18	-	TRBJ1-3	CASSPGGQRNTIYF	TGTGCCAGCTCCCCGGGGGGCCAAAGAAACACCATATATTTT
-	TRBV5-1	-	TRBJ1-4	CASSLDPGASEKLFF	TGCGCCAGCAGCTTGGATCCGGGGGCGAGTGAAAAACTGTTTTTT
once	TRBV6-5	TRBD1	TRBJ2-1	CASSYSTGPNEQFF	TGTGCCAGCAGTTACTCGACAGGGCCCAATGAGCAGTTCTTC
-	TRBV4-1	-	TRBJ1-2	CASSQDSTPGGGYTF	TGCGCCAGCAGCCAGGACTCGACACCGGGGGGTGGCTACACCTTC
-	TRBV5-4	-	TRBJ1-4	CASSASRGATNEKLFF	TGTGCCAGCAGCGCTAGCAGGGGAGCAACTAATGAAAAACTGTTTTTT
-	TRBV7-9	-	TRBJ2-7	CASSGGTPYEQYF	TGTGCCAGCAGCGGAGGGACACCCTACGAGCAGTACTTC
-	TRBV11-3	-	TRBJ2-5	CASSLRAGHQETQYF	TGTGCCAGCAGCTTAAGGGCCGGCCACCAAGAGACCCAGTACTTC
-	TRBV5-4	TRBD2	TRBJ2-7	CASSLGTSGSYEQYF	TGTGCCAGCAGCTTGGGGACTAGCGGCTCCTACGAGCAGTACTTC
-	TRBV5-1	TRBD1	TRBJ1-2	CASSLIQQGRNGYTF	TGCGCCAGCAGCCTTATCCAACAGGGGAGGAATGGCTACACCTTC
-	TRBV9	-	TRBJ2-7	CASSVQEGSVTYEQYF	TGTGCCAGCAGCGTTCAAGAGGGAAGTGTCACCTACGAGCAGTACTTC
-	TRBV14	-	TRBJ1-5	CASSQSREGPQHF	TGTGCCAGCAGCCAATCCCGTGAAGGTCCCCAGCATTTT
-	TRBV19	-	TRBJ2-3	CASSISSARTMVDTQYF	TGTGCCAGTAGTATATCTAGCGCGAGGACAATGGTAGATACGCAGTATTTT
once	TRBV28	TRBD2	TRBJ2-7	CASSSSGSVHEQYF	TGTGCCAGCAGTTCTAGCGGGAGTGTCCACGAGCAGTACTTC
-	TRBV4-1	TRBD1	TRBJ2-3	CASSQVKKGADTQYF	TGCGCCAGCAGCCAAGTCAAAAAGGGGGCGGATACGCAGTATTTT
once	TRBV11-2	-	TRBJ2-6	CASSSPGTSGANVLTF	TGTGCCAGCAGCTCCCCTGGGACGAGTGGGGCCAACGTCCTGACTTTC
-	TRBV5-1	TRBD2	TRBJ2-1	CASQTSGSHNEQFF	TGCGCCAGTCAGACGAGCGGGAGTCACAATGAGCAGTTCTTC
-	TRBV4-2	TRBD2	TRBJ2-7	CASSQRLAGEQYF	TGTGCCAGCAGCCAACGACTAGCGGGCGAGCAGTACTTC
-	TRBV5-1	-	TRBJ2-3	CASSLSLRESTDTQYF	TGCGCCAGCAGCTTGAGTCTCAGGGAGAGCACAGATACGCAGTATTTT
-	TRBV15	TRBD1	TRBJ2-5	CATSRDDRGNYVETQYF	TGTGCCACCAGCAGAGATGACAGGGGGAACTACGTGGAGACCCAGTACTTC
-	TRBV29-1	-	TRBJ1-3	CSVEDDKVSGNTIYF	TGCAGCGTTGAAGATGATAAGGTTTCTGGAAACACCATATATTTT
-	TRBV2	TRBD1	TRBJ2-4	CASSPDRGLNIQYF	TGTGCCAGCAGTCCCGACAGGGGCTTAAACATTCAGTACTTC
-	TRBV28	-	TRBJ2-1	CASSLGRSNEQFF	TGTGCCAGCAGTTTGGGGCGGAGCAATGAGCAGTTCTTC
-	TRBV10-1	TRBD2	TRBJ2-1	CASSGLAGNNEQFF	TGCGCCAGCAGTGGACTAGCGGGAAACAATGAGCAGTTCTTC